These 11 T cell receptor beta chains originate from one sample sequenced in a study of multiple sclerosis patients with progressive multifocal leukoencephalopathy. The time point here: before natalizumab initiation. Measured with immunoSEQ multiplex PCR; TCRdb has only the in-frame clones, and not every one. The table includes 25,000 to 35,000 clones, 80% to 95% detected once. Source material: PBMCs. The receptors were sampled from a man aged 25 to 40 with multiple sclerosis.

V is TRBV9 and J is TRBJ2-1, with 15 bases fitting TRBD2. Germline V gene lookup returns CDR1 SGDLS and CDR2 YYNGEE. The junction had 11 bases not matched to a gene; V was cut back by 4 bases and J by 9 bases. The CDR3 is 17 residues long. CDR3 coding DNA: TGTGCCAGCAGCACCCGGACTAGCGGGAGGGCCTGGGGTGAGCAGTTCTTC. It encodes CASSTRTSGRAWGEQFF.

The genes are TRBV9 and TRBJ2-2; possibly TRBD2 for D (5 bases). CDR3 length: 16 residues. The V gene's germline CDR1 is SGDLS and CDR2 YYNGEE. The V gene lost 4 bases and the J gene lost 4 bases, with 17 bases spanning the gap. CDR3 protein: CASSLGEASITGELFF. DNA for the CDR3: TGTGCCAGCAGCCTGGGAGAAGCGAGTATCACCGGGGAGCTGTTTTTT.

The chain joins TRBV2 to TRBJ1-2; D gene unclear. Trimming shortened V by 5 bases and J by 9 bases, and 13 bases separated the two germline ends. The CDR3 is made up of 12 amino acids. The germline CDR1 and CDR2 sequences are SNHLY and FYNNEI. This CDR3 is CASSPGDPRYTF. In DNA form, the CDR3 reads TGTGCCAGCAGTCCCGGAGACCCCCGCTACACCTTC.

The chain uses TRBV9 and TRBJ2-5; a weak D match, TRBD2 (6 bases). TRBJ2-7 matches the DNA end more closely, so the J call is doubtful. Germline loops: CDR1 SGDLS, CDR2 YYNGEE. CDR3 length: 15 residues. The CDR3 bases are TGTGCCAGCAGCCCGAGGGCGGGGCGACCGGGCGAGCAGTACTTC. Protein: CASSPRAGRPGEQYF.

The V and J genes are TRBV11-3 and TRBJ2-7, with D perhaps matching TRBD2 (5 bases). The CDR3 is made up of 14 amino acids. The germline V and J ends were trimmed by 5 bases and 7 bases, with 18 bases remaining between them. The germline gives CDR1 SGHNT, CDR2 YENEEA. The CDR3 is CASSRGGPGWEQYF. The CDR3 DNA is TGTGCCAGCAGCAGAGGAGGACCCGGCTGGGAGCAGTACTTC.

This clone showed up just a few times. This chain joins TRBV10-3 and TRBJ1-4, with D unclear. Trimming took off 4 bases at V and 5 bases at J, with 5 bases between the two ends. The CDR3 loop spans 12 amino acids. CDR1 ENHRY and CDR2 SYGVKD come from the germline V gene. CDR3 in DNA: TGTGCCATCAGTGGGACGAATGAAAAACTGTTTTTT. Encoded protein: CAISGTNEKLFF.

V usage is TRBV13 and J usage is TRBJ2-2; TRBD2 matches 10 bases. This CDR3 spans 16 amino acids. Germline values: CDR1 PRHDT, CDR2 FYEKMQ (reference sequence). Trimming removed 3 bases from V and 7 bases from J; junction bases left unmatched: 8. The DNA for the CDR3 is TGTGCCAGCAGCTTCGGGGCTAGCGGGAGTCGCGGGGAGCTGTTTTTT. The encoded protein is CASSFGASGSRGELFF.

The V call is TRBV11-3, the J call TRBJ2-1; a possible D gene is TRBD2 (6 bases). This CDR3 has 17 residues. Trimming shortened V by 3 bases and J by 6 bases, and 21 bases separated the two germline ends. CDR1 and CDR2 (germline): SGHNT, YENEEA. CDR3 nucleotide sequence: TGTGCCAGCAGCTTTCCCGCCGGGACTCCTTCCCCCAATGAGCAGTTCTTC. This sequence encodes CASSFPAGTPSPNEQFF.

The V gene is TRBV7-2, the J gene TRBJ1-2, with D unclear. The V gene lost 1 base and the J gene lost 4 bases, with 7 bases spanning the gap. The CDR3 covers 13 residues. Germline-derived CDR1 and CDR2 are SGHTA and FQGNSA. The CDR3 is CASSLDGPYGYTF. CDR3 DNA: TGTGCCAGCAGCTTAGACGGCCCCTATGGCTACACCTTC. Drawing the rest from reference TRBV7-2 and TRBJ1-2, the complete variable domain is GAGVSQSPSNKVTEKGKDVELRCDPISGHTALYWYRQSLGQGLEFLIYFQGNSAPDKSGLPSDRFSAERTGGSVSTLTIQRTQQEDSAVYLCASSLDGPYGYTFGSGTRLTVV.

The rearrangement links TRBV15 to TRBJ1-1, with no clear D. This CDR3 has 16 residues. The V end lost 5 bases, the J end lost 3 bases, and 19 bases lay between the germline ends. From germline, CDR1 is LNHNV and CDR2 YYDKDF (reference sequence). In DNA form, the CDR3 reads TGTGCCACCAGCCTTTATAGGTCAAGAAGGGACACTGAAGCTTTCTTT. This encodes CATSLYRSRRDTEAFF.

This rearrangement joins TRBV10-3 to TRBJ2-2; D tentatively fits TRBD1 or TRBD2 (5 bases each). Trimming pared 4 bases from V and 4 bases from J, leaving 7 bases between. The CDR3 totals 13 residues. CDR1 and CDR2 (germline): ENHRY, SYGVKD. CDR3 sequence: CAISGGVTGELFF. CDR3 in DNA: TGTGCCATCAGTGGAGGGGTCACCGGGGAGCTGTTTTTT.